This T cell receptor beta chain was sequenced during a study of cytomegalovirus exposure and HLA in healthy donors. Background on the study: There were roughly 120 million unique TCR beta sequences, drawn from 180 million or so T cells, in an earlier analysis.

PCR was performed using 60 Vbeta and 13 Jbeta primers. Produced via immunoSEQ multiplex PCR; TCRdb's table is partial and in-frame only. The table lists some 170,000 clones, approximately 85% of them singletons, with around 11% in the top ten. General study findings and limits: The records held CMV serostatus as the only immune exposure information. The authors reported that TCR beta sequences could predict HLA-A and HLA-B alleles. These predictions were accurate for most subjects in the first cohort. TCR beta V- and J-gene trimming, according to a later analysis, was linked to a missense DCLRE1C variant.

In the case of this clone: The target antigen is unknown.

The TCR sequence derives from a man aged 45-65 years in good health and CMV-seropositive. Sequenced input: PBMCs.

Here the CDR3 DNA reads TGTGCCAGCAGCTCCGGGGATCAGCCCCAGCATTTT. This codes for CASSSGDQPQHF. The chain joins TRBV27 to TRBJ1-5; D is uncertain. The CDR3 is made up of 12 amino acids. Deletions cut 6 bases from V and 5 bases from J, with 8 bases between. From germline, CDR1 is MNHEY and CDR2 SMNVEV (reference sequence).